Listed here are 2 T cell receptor beta chains from one sample, sequenced in a study of control samples from healthy donors and cancer patients. Repertoires were generated with immunoSEQ multiplex PCR, while TCRdb's copy carries only in-frame clones and drops some. Among some 20,000 clones listed, just over 85% were seen once. Sample: PBMCs. These receptors came from a woman aged 70-85 years with colorectal cancer.

By share, this clone ranks as medium-sized. The V call is TRBV7-9, the J call TRBJ2-7; TRBD1 might be the D (5 bases). V gave up 1 base and J gave up 2 bases, with 9 bases separating them. CDR3 length: 14 residues. Germline V gene sequence: CDR1 SEHNR, CDR2 FQNEAQ (reference sequence). The CDR3 DNA follows: TGTGCCAGCAGCTTAGAGGGGTACACCTACGAGCAGTACTTC. Translation: CASSLEGYTYEQYF.

This chain links TRBV11-2 with TRBJ1-1, with D unclear. The CDR3 is 16 amino acids. Looked up from germline, CDR1 is SGHAT and CDR2 is FQNNGV. V lost 3 bases to trimming and J lost 3 bases, with 17 bases between them. The CDR3 loop reads CASSFGPNLGDTEAFF. In nucleotides, the CDR3 is TGTGCCAGCAGCTTTGGACCGAACCTCGGGGACACTGAAGCTTTCTTT.